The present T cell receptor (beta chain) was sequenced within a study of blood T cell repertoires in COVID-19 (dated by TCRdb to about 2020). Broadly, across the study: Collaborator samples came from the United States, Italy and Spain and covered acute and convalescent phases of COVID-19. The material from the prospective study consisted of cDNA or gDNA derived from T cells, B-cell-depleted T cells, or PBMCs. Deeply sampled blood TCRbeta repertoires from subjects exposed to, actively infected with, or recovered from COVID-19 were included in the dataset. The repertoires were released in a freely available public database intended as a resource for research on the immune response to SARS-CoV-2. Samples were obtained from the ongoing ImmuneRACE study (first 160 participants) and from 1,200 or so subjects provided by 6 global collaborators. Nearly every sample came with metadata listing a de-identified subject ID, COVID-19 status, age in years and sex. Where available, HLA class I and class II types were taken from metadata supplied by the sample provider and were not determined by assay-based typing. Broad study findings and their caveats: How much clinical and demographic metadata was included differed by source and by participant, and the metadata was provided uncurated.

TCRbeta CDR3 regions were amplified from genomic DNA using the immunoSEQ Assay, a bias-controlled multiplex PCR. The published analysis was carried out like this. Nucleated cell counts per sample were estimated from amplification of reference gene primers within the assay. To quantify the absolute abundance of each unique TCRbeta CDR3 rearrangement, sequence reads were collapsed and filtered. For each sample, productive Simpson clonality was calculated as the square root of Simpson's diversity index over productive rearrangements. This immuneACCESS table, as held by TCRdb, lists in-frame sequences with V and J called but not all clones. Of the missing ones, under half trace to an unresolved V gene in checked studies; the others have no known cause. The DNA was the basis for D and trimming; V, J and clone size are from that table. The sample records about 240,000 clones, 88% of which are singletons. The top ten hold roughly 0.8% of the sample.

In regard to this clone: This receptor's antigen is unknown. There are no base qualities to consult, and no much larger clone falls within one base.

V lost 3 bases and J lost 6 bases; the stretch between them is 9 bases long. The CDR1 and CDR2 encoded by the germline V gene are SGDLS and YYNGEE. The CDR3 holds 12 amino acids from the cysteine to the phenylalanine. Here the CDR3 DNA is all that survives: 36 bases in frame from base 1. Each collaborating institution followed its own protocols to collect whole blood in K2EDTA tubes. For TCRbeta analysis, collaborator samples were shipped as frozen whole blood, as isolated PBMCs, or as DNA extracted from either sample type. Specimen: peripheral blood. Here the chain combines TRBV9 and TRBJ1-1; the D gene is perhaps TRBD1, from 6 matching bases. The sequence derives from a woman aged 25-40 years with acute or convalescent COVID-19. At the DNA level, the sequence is TGTGCCAGCAGCGACAGGGATCCTGAAGCTTTCTTT. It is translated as CASSDRDPEAFF.